This TCR beta chain was documented in a study of shared clonotypes between healthy human individuals (TCRdb year 2020). In terms of the full investigation: The cohort comprised two women and a few men aged 18 to 49 years. The study deeply sequenced blood TCR repertoires of about five healthy adults to estimate repertoire size and the extent of clonotype sharing between individuals. Different laboratories and diverse techniques were used to prepare libraries and sequence TCR repertoires, to increase sequencing depth and limit assay-specific biases. Per donor, leukapheresis produced somewhere between about 0.94 and 9.5 billion PBMCs. Beyond this particular receptor, the publication reports: Pairwise subsampling led to the expectation that sequencing depth would affect the degree of clonotype sharing among donors. The small number of donors limited the genetic and exposure-history diversity represented. Sampling was restricted to blood, and TCR repertoires in tissues likely differ from the TCR repertoires found in blood.

The CDR3, from cysteine to phenylalanine, totals 20 residues. The sequence is cut down to CDR3 DNA, 60 bases in frame from base 1. Per the germline V gene, SGHVT is the CDR1 and SQSDAQ is the CDR2. From V the trimming removes 4 bases and from J it removes 3 bases, while the gene matches leave 21 bases of the junction unaccounted for. The donors were healthy, HIV-negative adults with no recently reported acute infections or vaccinations. Only Caucasian adults living in Nashville, Tennessee, USA were represented among the donors. In the unsorted samples, 90 million or so PBMCs were counted, and genomic DNA was extracted using the QIAamp DNA Blood Mini kit. After blood collection by leukapheresis, PBMCs were isolated using Ficoll-Histopaque density gradient centrifugation and then cryopreserved in the vapor phase of liquid nitrogen. Concerning this clone: It lacks a known antigen. One base away there is no much larger clone; base qualities are not given.

TCR CDR3 regions were amplified from genomic DNA by multiplex PCR using the deep immunoSEQ assay. Extracted genomic DNA from each cell subset was spread evenly across all wells of several immunoSEQ 96-well plates, with each plate serving as a replicate. For unsorted PBMC, each replicate PCR was loaded with approximately 300 ng genomic DNA, equivalent to about 33,000 T cell genomes. Ten immunoSEQ deep assay plates were used to sequence unsorted PBMC genomic DNA. The purified libraries were quantified using a Qubit 3.0 fluorometer, sized with a Bioanalyzer 2100, and then quantified again using the KAPA Library Quantification kit. Every immunoSEQ 96-well plate was sequenced on a dedicated single-read 150-cycle Illumina NextSeq 550 flow cell. On the study's bioinformatics: Because only junctional sequences without quality scores were contained in the immunoSEQ output, filtering matching that applied to full-length reads could not be performed. To assign V/J genes and CDR3, sequences were annotated against IMGT germline references using PyIR, a Python wrapper for IgBLAST v1.9. Reads were filtered out if the reads had weak V/J assignments (E-value above 1e-6), no CDR3, stop codons, out-of-frame junctions, or ambiguous translated residues. A V3J clonotype was defined by an identical inferred V gene, J gene, and CDR3 amino acid sequence. The percentage overlap between two repertoires was calculated by dividing the number of shared unique clonotypes by the size of the smaller repertoire. Repertoire richness was assessed with RTK rarefaction, the Chao1 estimator, and Recon v2.1 estimates of unobserved clonotypes. TCRdb retrieved this table from immuneACCESS and kept in-frame rearrangements only. Not all clones are present; in checked studies, unresolved V genes account for under half, and no reason is known for the remainder. V and J calls and clone size come straight from that table; D and trimming were deduced from the DNA. The table for this sample lists roughly 500,000 clones; roughly three quarters of them were counted only once. Clones ranked in the top ten supply roughly 13% of the sample.

The chain was built from TRBV7-4 and TRBJ1-5, and TRBD1 aligns with 7 junction nucleotides. What was sequenced was PBMCs. This sequence was found in a middle-aged woman in good health. Some clones in this sample may be carry-over from other donors' samples. The CDR3 sequence is CASSCPPGPTERGPNQPQHF. The bases are TGTGCCAGCAGCTGCCCCCCGGGCCCCACGGAGAGGGGGCCCAATCAGCCCCAGCATTTT.